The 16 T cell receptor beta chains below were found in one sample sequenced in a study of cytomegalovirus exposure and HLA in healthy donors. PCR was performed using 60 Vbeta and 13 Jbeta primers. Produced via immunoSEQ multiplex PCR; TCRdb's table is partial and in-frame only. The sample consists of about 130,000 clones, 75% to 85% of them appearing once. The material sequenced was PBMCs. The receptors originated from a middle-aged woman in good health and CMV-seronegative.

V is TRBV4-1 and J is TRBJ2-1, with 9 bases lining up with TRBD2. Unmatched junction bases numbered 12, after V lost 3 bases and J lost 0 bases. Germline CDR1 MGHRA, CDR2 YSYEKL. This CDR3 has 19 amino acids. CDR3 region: CASSQRLAGGASSYNEQFF. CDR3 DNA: TGCGCCAGCAGCCAGCGTTTGGCGGGGGGGGCGAGCTCCTACAATGAGCAGTTCTTC.

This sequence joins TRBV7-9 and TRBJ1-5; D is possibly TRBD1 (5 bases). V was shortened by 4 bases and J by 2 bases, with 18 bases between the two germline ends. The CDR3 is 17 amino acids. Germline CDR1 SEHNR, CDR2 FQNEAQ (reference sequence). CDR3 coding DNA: TGTGCCAGCAGCTCAACGGGTGGGGGGTCGGGCAATCAGCCCCAGCATTTT. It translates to CASSSTGGGSGNQPQHF.

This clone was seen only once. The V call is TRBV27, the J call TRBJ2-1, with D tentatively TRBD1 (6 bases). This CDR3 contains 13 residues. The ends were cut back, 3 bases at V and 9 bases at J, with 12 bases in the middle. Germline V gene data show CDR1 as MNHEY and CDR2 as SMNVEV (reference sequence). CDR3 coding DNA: TGTGCCAGCAGTTTGTTCCAGGGGTCTGAGCAGTTCTTC. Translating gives CASSLFQGSEQFF.

This CDR3 is CASSLMFAFGGGSREKLFF. CDR3 DNA: TGTGCCAGCAGCTTGATGTTTGCCTTTGGAGGAGGGTCGAGGGAAAAACTGTTTTTT. This rearrangement joins TRBV5-6 to TRBJ1-4; D is unresolved. CDR3 length: 19 amino acids. Trimming shortened V by 1 base and J by 8 bases, and 27 bases separated the two germline ends. The V gene's germline CDR1 is SGHDT and CDR2 YYEEEE.

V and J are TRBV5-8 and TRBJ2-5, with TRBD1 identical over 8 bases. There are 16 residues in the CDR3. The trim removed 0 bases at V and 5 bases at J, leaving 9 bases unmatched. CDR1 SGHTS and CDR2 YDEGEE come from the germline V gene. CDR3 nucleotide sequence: TGTGCCAGCAGCTTGGCCGACAGGGGCCGCCTCGAGACCCAGTACTTC. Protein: CASSLADRGRLETQYF.

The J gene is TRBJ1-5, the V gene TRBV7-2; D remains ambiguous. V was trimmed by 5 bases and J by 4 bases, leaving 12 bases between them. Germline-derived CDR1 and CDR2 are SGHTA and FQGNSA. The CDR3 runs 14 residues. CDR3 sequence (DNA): TGTGCCAGCAGCCACCCGGGAACAAATCAGCCCCAGCATTTT. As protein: CASSHPGTNQPQHF.

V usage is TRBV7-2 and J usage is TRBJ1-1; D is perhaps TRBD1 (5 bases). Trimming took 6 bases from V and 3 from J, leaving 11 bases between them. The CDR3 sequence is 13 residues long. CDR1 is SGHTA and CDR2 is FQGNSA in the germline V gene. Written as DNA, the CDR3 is TGTGCCAGCAGTTCCAGGGTCTACACTGAAGCTTTCTTT. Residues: CASSSRVYTEAFF.

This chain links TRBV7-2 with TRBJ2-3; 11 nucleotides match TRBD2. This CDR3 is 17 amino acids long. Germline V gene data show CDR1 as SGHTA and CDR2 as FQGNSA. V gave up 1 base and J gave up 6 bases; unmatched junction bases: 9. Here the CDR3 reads CASSLGGKRLAGDTQYF. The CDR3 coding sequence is TGTGCCAGCAGCTTAGGGGGAAAGAGACTAGCGGGGGATACGCAGTATTTT. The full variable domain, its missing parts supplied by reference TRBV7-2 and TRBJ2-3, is GAGVSQSPSNKVTEKGKDVELRCDPISGHTALYWYRQSLGQGLEFLIYFQGNSAPDKSGLPSDRFSAERTGGSVSTLTIQRTQQEDSAVYLCASSLGGKRLAGDTQYFGPGTRLTVL.

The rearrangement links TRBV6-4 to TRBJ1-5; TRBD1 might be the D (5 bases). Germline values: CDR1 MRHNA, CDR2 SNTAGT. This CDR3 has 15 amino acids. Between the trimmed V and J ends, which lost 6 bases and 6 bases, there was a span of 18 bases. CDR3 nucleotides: TGTGCCAGCAGCCCCTCGGCAGGGTCGGGTCAGCCCCAGCATTTT. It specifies CASSPSAGSGQPQHF.

Here the CDR3 reads CASSPGQARASAYEQYF. In DNA, the CDR3 is TGCGCCAGCAGCCCCGGACAGGCTCGAGCCTCTGCCTACGAGCAGTACTTC. The rearrangement uses TRBV5-1 and TRBJ2-7; 7 bases are shared with TRBD1. Germline V gene lookup returns CDR1 SGHRS and CDR2 YFSETQ. The CDR3 is made up of 17 amino acids. The J segment lost 2 bases and the V segment lost 4 bases, leaving 15 bases of the junction unmatched.

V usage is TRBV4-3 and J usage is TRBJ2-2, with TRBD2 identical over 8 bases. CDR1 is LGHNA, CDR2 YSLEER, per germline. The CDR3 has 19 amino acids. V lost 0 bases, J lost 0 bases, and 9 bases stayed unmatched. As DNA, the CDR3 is TGCGCCAGCAGCCAAGAATCTCGGGGGGGGCCAACGAACACCGGGGAGCTGTTTTTT. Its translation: CASSQESRGGPTNTGELFF.

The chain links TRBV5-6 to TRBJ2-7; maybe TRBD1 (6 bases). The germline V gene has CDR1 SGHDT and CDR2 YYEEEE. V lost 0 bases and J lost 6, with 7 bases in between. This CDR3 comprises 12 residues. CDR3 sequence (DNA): TGTGCCAGCAGCTTGGACAGGGCCGAGCAGTACTTC. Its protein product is CASSLDRAEQYF.

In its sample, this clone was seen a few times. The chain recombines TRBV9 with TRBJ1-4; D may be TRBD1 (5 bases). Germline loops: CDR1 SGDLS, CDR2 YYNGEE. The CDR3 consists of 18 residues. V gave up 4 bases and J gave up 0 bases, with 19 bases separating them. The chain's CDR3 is CASSPRGVADATNEKLFF. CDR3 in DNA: TGTGCCAGCAGCCCTCGGGGGGTAGCGGATGCAACTAATGAAAAACTGTTTTTT.

The DNA for the CDR3 is TGCGCCAGCAGCTCGGATGCGGACACCGGGGAGCTGTTTTTT. It codes for CASSSDADTGELFF. This chain links TRBV5-1 with TRBJ2-2, with unresolved D. The CDR3 consists of 14 residues. Per the germline V gene, CDR1 is SGHRS and CDR2 is YFSETQ. The V and J ends lost 3 bases and 3 bases respectively, with 9 bases between them.

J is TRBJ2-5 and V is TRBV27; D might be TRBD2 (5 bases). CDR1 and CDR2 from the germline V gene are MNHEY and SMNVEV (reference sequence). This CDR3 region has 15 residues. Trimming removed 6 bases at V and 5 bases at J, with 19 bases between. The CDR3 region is CASRPIGELGETQYF. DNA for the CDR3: TGTGCCAGCAGGCCAATCGGGGAGTTGGGGGAGACCCAGTACTTC.

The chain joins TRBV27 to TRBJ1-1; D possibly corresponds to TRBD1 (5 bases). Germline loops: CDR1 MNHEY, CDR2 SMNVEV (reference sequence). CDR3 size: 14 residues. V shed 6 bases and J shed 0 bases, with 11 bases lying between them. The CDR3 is CASRLDTLNTEAFF. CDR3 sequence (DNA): TGTGCCAGCAGACTGGACACTCTGAACACTGAAGCTTTCTTT.